Listed below are T cell receptor beta chains from one sample, sequenced in a study of blood T cell repertoires in COVID-19. Sequencing was performed with immunoSEQ multiplex PCR; in TCRdb, only in-frame clones are kept and a portion is missing. The sample holds about 50,000 clones, approximately 80% seen once. Sample: peripheral blood. Receptor source: a man aged 70-80 years with active or convalescent COVID-19. CDR3s include the opening cysteine and the closing phenylalanine or tryptophan. Each record gives: V gene, clone size, D gene, J gene, CDR3 protein, CDR3 DNA. A D gene is named only where the DNA matches it firmly. Rows give clone size only sometimes, using once, few, many, or a class for an expanded clone.

TRBV7-9	-	-	TRBJ2-3	CASSLETTQYF	TGTGCCAGCAGCTTAGAGACAACGCAGTATTTT
TRBV19	-	TRBD1	TRBJ1-1	CASTQGTGEYTEAFF	TGTGCCAGTACACAGGGGACAGGGGAATACACTGAAGCTTTCTTT
TRBV30	-	-	TRBJ1-1	CAWSIVGGGEAFF	TGTGCCTGGAGTATCGTGGGCGGGGGTGAAGCTTTCTTT
TRBV5-1	-	-	TRBJ2-3	CASSLTGPTDTQYF	TGCGCCAGCAGCTTGACAGGACCCACAGATACGCAGTATTTT
TRBV19	-	-	TRBJ2-1	CASSSRRGGSSYNEQFF	TGTGCCAGTAGTTCCCGAAGGGGGGGGAGCTCCTACAATGAGCAGTTCTTC
TRBV2	-	TRBD2	TRBJ2-7	CASSGGTSGRAYEQYF	TGTGCCAGCAGTGGGGGGACTAGCGGGAGGGCCTACGAGCAGTACTTC
TRBV30	-	TRBD1	TRBJ1-3	CAWGTGGYKAGNTIYF	TGTGCCTGGGGGACAGGGGGCTATAAGGCTGGAAACACCATATATTTT
TRBV11-3	-	-	TRBJ2-7	CASSPNGGIEQYF	TGTGCCAGCAGCCCGAACGGAGGGATCGAGCAGTACTTC
TRBV7-3	-	TRBD1	TRBJ1-3	CASSLTGSSTIYF	TGTGCCAGCAGCCTGACAGGGTCGAGCACCATATATTTT
TRBV2	-	-	TRBJ1-4	CASSETLGGEKLFF	TGTGCCAGCAGTGAGACCCTCGGGGGGGAAAAACTGTTTTTT
TRBV19	-	-	TRBJ2-1	CASSWGRYNEQFF	TGTGCCAGTAGTTGGGGGCGATACAATGAGCAGTTCTTC
TRBV2	-	TRBD1	TRBJ1-6	CASSVYGQGSPLHF	TGTGCCAGCAGTGTTTATGGACAGGGTTCACCCCTCCACTTT
TRBV28	-	-	TRBJ2-7	CASRRDVAIYEQYF	TGTGCCAGCAGGCGGGACGTGGCGATCTACGAGCAGTACTTC
TRBV14	-	-	TRBJ1-2	CASSLGAIWHYGYTF	TGTGCCAGCAGCCTTGGGGCTATATGGCACTATGGCTACACCTTC
TRBV7-9	-	TRBD1	TRBJ2-3	CASRLGTAGSSTDTQYF	TGTGCCAGCAGATTAGGGACAGCCGGTTCTAGCACAGATACGCAGTATTTT
TRBV6-6	-	TRBD2	TRBJ2-7	CASSYSGLAGVEQYF	TGTGCCAGCAGTTACTCGGGGCTAGCGGGAGTCGAGCAGTACTTC
TRBV18	-	TRBD2	TRBJ2-3	CASSPLAGHTDTQYF	TGTGCCAGCTCACCTTTAGCGGGTCACACAGATACGCAGTATTTT
TRBV6-2/TRBV6-3	-	-	TRBJ2-3	CASSYVPGGSTDTQYF	TGTGCCAGCAGTTACGTTCCGGGGGGCAGCACAGATACGCAGTATTTT
TRBV14	-	TRBD1	TRBJ1-2	CASSQDWTGDGYTF	TGTGCCAGCAGCCAAGATTGGACAGGGGATGGCTACACCTTC
TRBV28	few	TRBD1	TRBJ1-3	CASSFQGAGNTIYF	TGTGCCAGCAGTTTTCAGGGGGCCGGAAACACCATATATTTT
TRBV24-1	-	TRBD2	TRBJ2-1	CATSDISGTSGGVYNEQFF	TGTGCCACCAGTGATATCTCCGGGACTAGCGGGGGGGTTTACAATGAGCAGTTCTTC
TRBV6-2/TRBV6-3	-	-	TRBJ1-5	CASSHDNLFYSNQPQHF	TGTGCCAGCAGCCACGACAATCTATTTTATAGCAATCAGCCCCAGCATTTT
TRBV9	-	-	TRBJ2-7	CASSTGGAELYEQYF	TGTGCCAGCAGCACTGGCGGCGCAGAGCTCTACGAGCAGTACTTC
TRBV29-1	medium-sized	-	TRBJ2-7	CSVESGRGGQYF	TGCAGCGTTGAATCGGGCCGGGGAGGGCAGTACTTC
TRBV7-3	-	-	TRBJ2-3	CASSAQISTDTQYF	TGTGCCAGCAGCGCTCAGATAAGCACAGATACGCAGTATTTT
TRBV6-2/TRBV6-3	-	-	TRBJ1-6	CASSASGYTPLHF	TGTGCCAGCAGCGCCTCAGGATATACACCCCTCCACTTT
TRBV16	-	TRBD1	TRBJ2-2	CASSPRQGANTGELFF	TGTGCCAGCAGCCCCCGGCAGGGGGCGAACACCGGGGAGCTGTTTTTT
TRBV18	-	-	TRBJ1-2	CASSPETNLPDGYTF	TGTGCCAGCTCACCAGAAACAAATTTACCCGATGGCTACACCTTC
TRBV7-9	-	-	TRBJ2-5	CASSLVGGWVQETQYF	TGTGCCAGCAGCTTAGTGGGGGGTTGGGTTCAAGAGACCCAGTACTTC
TRBV19	few	TRBD1	TRBJ1-1	CASSVTGANTEAFF	TGTGCCAGTAGTGTGACAGGGGCGAACACTGAAGCTTTCTTT
TRBV7-9	-	TRBD1	TRBJ1-4	CASSQGRGTNEKLFF	TGTGCCAGCAGCCAAGGCAGGGGGACTAATGAAAAACTGTTTTTT
TRBV9	-	-	TRBJ2-5	CASSVGGGYQETQYF	TGTGCCAGCAGCGTAGGGGGGGGCTACCAAGAGACCCAGTACTTC
TRBV28	-	TRBD1	TRBJ1-1	CASSPPGDRNTEAFF	TGTGCCAGCAGTCCGCCAGGGGACAGGAACACTGAAGCTTTCTTT
TRBV19	-	-	TRBJ1-4	CASSVADSATNEKLFF	TGTGCCAGTAGTGTCGCGGACAGTGCAACTAATGAAAAACTGTTTTTT
TRBV6-1	once	TRBD1	TRBJ1-5	CASSGRQGTGGQPQHF	TGTGCCAGCAGTGGCCGTCAGGGGACAGGGGGTCAGCCCCAGCATTTT
TRBV11-1	-	TRBD2	TRBJ2-7	CASSSGLAGGYEQYF	TGTGCCAGCAGCTCGGGACTAGCGGGAGGGTACGAGCAGTACTTC
TRBV27	once	TRBD2	TRBJ2-7	CASSFTGLYEQYF	TGTGCCAGCAGTTTTACGGGACTATACGAGCAGTACTTC
TRBV6-5	-	-	TRBJ1-2	CASSYALGDRSYGYTF	TGTGCCAGCAGTTACGCGTTGGGCGACAGGAGCTATGGCTACACCTTC
TRBV27	medium-sized	TRBD1	TRBJ2-7	CASKPGQGQHEQYF	TGTGCCAGCAAGCCGGGACAGGGGCAGCACGAGCAGTACTTC
TRBV19	-	-	TRBJ1-1	CASSTQAWTEAFF	TGTGCCAGTAGTACCCAGGCGTGGACTGAAGCTTTCTTT
TRBV6-1	few	TRBD1	TRBJ2-2	CASSENRGIGELFF	TGTGCCAGCAGTGAAAACAGGGGAATCGGGGAGCTGTTTTTT
TRBV11-1	-	-	TRBJ1-3	CASSWGGASGNTIYF	TGTGCCAGCAGCTGGGGAGGAGCCTCTGGAAACACCATATATTTT
TRBV12-3/TRBV12-4	-	-	TRBJ1-2	CASSPRGTYGYTF	TGTGCCAGCAGCCCCAGGGGCACCTATGGCTACACCTTC
TRBV23-1	-	-	TRBJ1-5	CASSQSGTGDSNQPQHF	TGCGCCAGCAGTCAATCCGGGACGGGAGATAGCAATCAGCCCCAGCATTTT
TRBV30	once	-	TRBJ2-3	CAWSGRDTQYF	TGTGCCTGGAGTGGTCGAGATACGCAGTATTTT